Given below is one TCR beta chain in context. This clonotype has only a few counts. What this receptor recognizes is not known. Base qualities were left out, and no much larger clone turns up one base away. The data were taken from a study of early T cells in non-severe SARS-CoV-2 infection (dated by TCRdb to the early 2020s). Regarding the complete study: TCR sequencing used bulk RNA from unsorted whole blood, so alpha and beta chains could not be paired. General study outcomes and caveats: VDJdb matching was skewed toward anti-spike CD8 responses, so virus-specific expansions were likely underestimated and private and CD4 specificities were missed.

The study was a case-control design nested within a healthcare worker cohort in London, UK, with weekly nasopharyngeal swab PCR tests and blood sampling. Healthcare workers were enrolled in the week of the UK lockdown, from 23 to 31 March 2020, and were followed every week for up to 16 weeks. The CDR3 spans 16 residues, from the cysteine through the phenylalanine. The kept DNA is CDR3 alone, 48 bases in frame from the first base. The germline V gene encodes CDR1 WNHNN and CDR2 SYGVQD (reference sequence). V and J are truncated by 3 bases and 0 bases respectively, leaving an intervening sequence of 13 bases. The library was made by 5' RACE. Reads for this sample came from a NextSeq 500. Unique molecular identifiers were attached to individual cDNA molecules in the TCR library protocol so that sequencing error and PCR bias could be corrected. Both TCR alpha and beta chains were sequenced, and tight co-correlation was observed between alpha and beta sequence abundances in each sample. The study's own analysis went as follows. V gene, J gene and CDR3 annotation of TCR sequences was performed with Decombinator V4. Expanded TCRs were defined as changing significantly between any two time points under a Poisson model with p below 0.0001. TCR abundances were normalised to the total number of TCRs sequenced in each sample and reported as counts per million. MAIT TCRs were defined by TRAV1-2 paired with TRAJ12, TRAJ20 or TRAJ33, and iNKT TCRs by TRAV10 paired with TRAJ18. VDJdb, accessed on 1 November 2021, was searched for TCRs annotated for CMV, EBV and SARS-CoV-2, and TCRs annotated for more than one antigen were excluded. TCRdb applied fastp at Q25 and MiXCR to the public reads, then kept only in-frame beta chains. Rows matching on CDR3 protein sequence are summarized as one entry with the most common DNA and genes. The V and J calls follow TCRdb's processing rather than the paper's. Present in this sample are tens of thousands of distinct CDR3 sequences, roughly 14% of which were seen just once. The ten largest clones capture about 7.5% of the sample.

The sample was whole blood. The receptor was isolated from an adult who was a healthcare worker with PCR-confirmed SARS-CoV-2 infection or an uninfected control (not recorded which). The chain uses TRBV10-1 and TRBJ2-3, and possibly TRBD2, on 6 matching bases. The CDR3 protein: CASSDGLAASTDTQYF. The nucleotide sequence reads TGCGCCAGCAGTGACGGTTTAGCGGCTAGCACAGATACGCAGTATTTT.